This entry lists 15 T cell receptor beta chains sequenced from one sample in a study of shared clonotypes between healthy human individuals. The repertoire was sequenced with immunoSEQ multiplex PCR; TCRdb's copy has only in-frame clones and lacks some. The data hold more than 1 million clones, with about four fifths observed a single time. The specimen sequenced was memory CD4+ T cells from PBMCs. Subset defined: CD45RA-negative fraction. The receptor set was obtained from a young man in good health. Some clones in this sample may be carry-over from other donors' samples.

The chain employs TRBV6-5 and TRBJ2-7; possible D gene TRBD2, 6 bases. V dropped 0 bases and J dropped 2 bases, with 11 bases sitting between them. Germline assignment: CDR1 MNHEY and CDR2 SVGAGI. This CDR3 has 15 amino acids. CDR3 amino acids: CASSYSSSATYEQYF. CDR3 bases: TGTGCCAGCAGTTACTCCTCTAGCGCCACCTACGAGCAGTACTTC.

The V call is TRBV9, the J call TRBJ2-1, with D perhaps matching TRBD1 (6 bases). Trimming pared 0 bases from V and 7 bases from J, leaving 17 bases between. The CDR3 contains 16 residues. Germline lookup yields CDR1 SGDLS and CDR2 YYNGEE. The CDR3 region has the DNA TGTGCCAGCAGCGTAGACTCGCAGGGCCAGGGGAATGAGCAGTTCTTC. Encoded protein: CASSVDSQGQGNEQFF.

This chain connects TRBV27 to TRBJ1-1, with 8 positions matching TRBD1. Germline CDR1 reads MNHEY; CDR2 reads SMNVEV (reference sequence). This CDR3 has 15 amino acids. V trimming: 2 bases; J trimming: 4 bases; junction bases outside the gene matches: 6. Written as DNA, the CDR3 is TGTGCCAGCAGTTTAACCCCCACAGGGGGCACTGAAGCTTTCTTT. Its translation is CASSLTPTGGTEAFF.

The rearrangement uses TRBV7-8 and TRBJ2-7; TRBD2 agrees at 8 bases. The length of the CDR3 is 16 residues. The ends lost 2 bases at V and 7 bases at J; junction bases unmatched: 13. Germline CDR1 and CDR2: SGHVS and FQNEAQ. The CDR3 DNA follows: TGTGCCAGCAGCTTACTGGCAAGCGGGAGTCGCGGGGAGCAGTACTTC. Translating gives CASSLLASGSRGEQYF.

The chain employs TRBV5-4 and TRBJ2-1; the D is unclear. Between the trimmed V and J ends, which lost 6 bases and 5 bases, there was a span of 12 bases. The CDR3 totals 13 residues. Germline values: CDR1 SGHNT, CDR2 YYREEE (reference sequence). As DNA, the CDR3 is TGTGCCAGCAAAACGAGAATTAACAATGAGCAGTTCTTC. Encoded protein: CASKTRINNEQFF.

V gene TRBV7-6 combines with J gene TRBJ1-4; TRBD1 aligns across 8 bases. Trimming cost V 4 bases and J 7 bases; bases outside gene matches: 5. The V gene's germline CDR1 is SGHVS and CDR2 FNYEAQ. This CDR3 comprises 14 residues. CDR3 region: CASSYDRGSEKLFF. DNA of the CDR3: TGTGCCAGCAGCTACGACAGGGGAAGTGAAAAACTGTTTTTT.

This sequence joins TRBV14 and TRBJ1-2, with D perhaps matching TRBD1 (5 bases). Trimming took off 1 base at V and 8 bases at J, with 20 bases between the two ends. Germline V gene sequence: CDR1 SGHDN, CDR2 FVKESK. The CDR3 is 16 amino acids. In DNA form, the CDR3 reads TGTGCCAGCAGCCAAGTTGGGGCATGGACATCCTGGGGCTACACCTTC. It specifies CASSQVGAWTSWGYTF.

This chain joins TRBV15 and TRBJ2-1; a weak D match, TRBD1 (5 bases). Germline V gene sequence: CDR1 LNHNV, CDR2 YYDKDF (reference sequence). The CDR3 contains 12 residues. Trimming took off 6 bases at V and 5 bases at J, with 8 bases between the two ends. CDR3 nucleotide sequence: TGTGCCACCAGGACAGTCCACAATGAGCAGTTCTTC. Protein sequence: CATRTVHNEQFF.

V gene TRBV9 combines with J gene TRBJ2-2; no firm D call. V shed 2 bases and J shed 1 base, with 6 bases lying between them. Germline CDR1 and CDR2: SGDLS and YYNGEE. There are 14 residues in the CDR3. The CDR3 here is CASSVQQNTGELFF. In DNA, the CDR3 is TGTGCCAGCAGCGTGCAACAGAACACCGGGGAGCTGTTTTTT.

The CDR3 loop is CASSQGQGAYGQPQHF. DNA of the CDR3: TGCGCCAGCAGCCAAGGACAGGGGGCTTATGGTCAGCCCCAGCATTTT. The V gene is TRBV4-1, the J gene TRBJ1-5, with TRBD1 matching 10 bases. The CDR3 loop spans 16 amino acids. V was clipped by 1 base and J by 6 bases; unmatched bases: 6. Germline CDR1 reads MGHRA; CDR2 reads YSYEKL.

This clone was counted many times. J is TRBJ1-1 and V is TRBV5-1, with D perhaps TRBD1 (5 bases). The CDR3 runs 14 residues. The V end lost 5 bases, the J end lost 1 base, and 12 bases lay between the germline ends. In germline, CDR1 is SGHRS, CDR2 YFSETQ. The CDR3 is CASREGTANTEAFF. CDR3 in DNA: TGCGCCAGCAGAGAAGGGACTGCGAACACTGAAGCTTTCTTT.

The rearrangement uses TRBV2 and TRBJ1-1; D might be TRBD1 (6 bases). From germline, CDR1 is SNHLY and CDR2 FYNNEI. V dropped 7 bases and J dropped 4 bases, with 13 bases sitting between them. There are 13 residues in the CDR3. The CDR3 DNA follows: TGTGCCAGCACCCAGGGGCCCGGCACTGAAGCTTTCTTT. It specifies CASTQGPGTEAFF.

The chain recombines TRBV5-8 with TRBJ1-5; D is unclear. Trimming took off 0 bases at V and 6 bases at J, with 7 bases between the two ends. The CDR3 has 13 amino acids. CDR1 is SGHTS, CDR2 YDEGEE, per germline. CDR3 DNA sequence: TGTGCCAGCAGCTTGGTCAGTGTTCAGCCCCAGCATTTT. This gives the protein CASSLVSVQPQHF.

The CDR3 sequence: CASSLVPGVVGEQYF. The CDR3 DNA sequence: TGTGCCAGCAGCTTAGTGCCAGGGGTGGTAGGGGAGCAGTACTTC. The V call is TRBV7-9, the J call TRBJ2-7; the D gene is possibly TRBD1 (6 bases). This CDR3 contains 15 residues. Trimming removed 1 base at V and 7 bases at J, with 17 bases between. Germline CDR1 and CDR2: SEHNR and FQNEAQ (reference sequence).

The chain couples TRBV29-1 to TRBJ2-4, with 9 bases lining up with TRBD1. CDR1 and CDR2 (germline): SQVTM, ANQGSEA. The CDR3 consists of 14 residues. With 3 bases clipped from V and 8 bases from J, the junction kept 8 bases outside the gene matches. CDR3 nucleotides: TGCAGCGTTGAGACCGGGACAGGGATGGACATTCAGTACTTC. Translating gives CSVETGTGMDIQYF.